The next 14 T cell receptor beta chains were all read from a single sample in a study of CD8 T cells in Susac syndrome. Reverse transcription of roughly 0.45 to 1 ug RNA was performed with random hexamers. From the immunoSEQ multiplex PCR reads, TCRdb called clonotypes with MiXCR, one entry per CDR3 protein. Among 150,000 or so distinct CDR3 sequences listed, 85% to 95% were seen once. Specimen: CD4+ T cells from PBMCs. The receptors were sampled from a human donor with Susac syndrome.

This clonotype was seen only once. The CDR3, as DNA: TGCAGTGCTAGACTTAGCGGGGGTGGGAGAGAGACCCAGTACTTC. This gives the protein CSARLSGGGRETQYF. V gene TRBV20-1 combines with J gene TRBJ2-5; 9 bases agree with TRBD2. V trimming: 2 bases; J trimming: 4 bases; junction bases outside the gene matches: 8. The CDR3 loop spans 15 amino acids. Looked up from germline, CDR1 is DFQATT and CDR2 is SNEGSKA (reference sequence).

The genes are TRBV18 and TRBJ1-1; D gene ambiguous. Trimming took off 3 bases at V and 1 base at J, with 9 bases between the two ends. This CDR3 comprises 14 residues. In germline, CDR1 is KGHSH, CDR2 LQKENI. The CDR3 loop reads CASSPLGKNTEAFF. CDR3 nucleotide sequence: TGTGCCAGCTCACCGCTGGGCAAGAACACTGAAGCTTTCTTT.

This clonotype occurred a few times. The CDR3, as DNA: TGTGCCAGCAGCTTAGGACAGAACCAGCCCCAGCATTTT. It encodes CASSLGQNQPQHF. The genes are TRBV11-2 and TRBJ1-5; D perhaps matches TRBD1 (5 bases). The germline CDR1 and CDR2 sequences are SGHAT and FQNNGV. The CDR3 length is 13 residues. V gave up 1 base and J gave up 7 bases, with 8 bases separating them.

This clonotype is a singleton in its sample. The rearrangement uses TRBV20-1 and TRBJ2-3; 9 bases agree with TRBD2. The V segment lost 7 bases and the J segment 3 bases; nucleotides outside the gene matches: 5. The CDR3 runs to 13 residues. Per the germline V gene, CDR1 is DFQATT and CDR2 is SNEGSKA (reference sequence). The CDR3 coding sequence is TGCAGTGAAGGCGGGGGGGCAACAGATACGCAGTATTTT. Translated, it gives CSEGGGATDTQYF.

This clonotype was found once. The rearrangement links TRBV20-1 to TRBJ1-2; D possibly corresponds to TRBD1 (5 bases). V gave up 5 bases and J gave up 4 bases, with 8 bases separating them. Germline V gene data show CDR1 as DFQATT and CDR2 as SNEGSKA (reference sequence). The CDR3 is 11 amino acids. DNA of the CDR3: TGCAGTGCTCACGACAGCTATGGCTACACCTTC. Protein sequence: CSAHDSYGYTF.

J is TRBJ2-2 and V is TRBV3-1; 12 positions match TRBD2. CDR3 length equals 15 residues. The V gene's germline CDR1 is LGHDT and CDR2 YNNKEL (reference sequence). V dropped 4 bases and J dropped 4; count of bases not matched to a gene: 1. This CDR3 reads CASSRGLAGTGELFF. CDR3 nucleotides: TGTGCCAGCAGCCGGGGACTAGCGGGCACCGGGGAGCTGTTTTTT.

The chain carries TRBV20-1 and TRBJ1-2; D is undetermined. The CDR3 is 13 residues long. In germline, CDR1 is DFQATT, CDR2 SNEGSKA (reference sequence). The V gene lost 3 bases and the J gene lost 4 bases, with 12 bases spanning the gap. This CDR3 is CSASSVTLYGYTF. The CDR3 DNA is TGCAGTGCTAGCTCCGTGACGCTCTATGGCTACACCTTC.

The chain carries TRBV29-1 and TRBJ1-1, with D unclear. In germline, CDR1 is SQVTM, CDR2 ANQGSEA. The CDR3 is 11 amino acids. Trimming stripped 2 bases from V and 11 bases from J, with 12 bases between. Here the CDR3 reads CSVESGILAFF. CDR3 nucleotides: TGCAGCGTTGAAAGTGGGATCTTGGCTTTCTTT.

This chain connects TRBV4-2 to TRBJ2-3; 8 nucleotides match TRBD2. The germline CDR1 and CDR2 sequences are LGHNA and YNFKEQ. The CDR3 consists of 18 residues. The J segment lost 2 bases and the V segment lost 2 bases, leaving 12 bases of the junction unmatched. The CDR3 loop is CASSQTPGAGDNTDTQYF. CDR3 bases: TGTGCCAGCAGCCAAACCCCAGGAGCGGGGGACAACACAGATACGCAGTATTTT.

The chain uses TRBV29-1 and TRBJ2-5; the D call may be TRBD1 or TRBD2 (5 bases each). Looked up from germline, CDR1 is SQVTM and CDR2 is ANQGSEA. There are 13 residues in the CDR3. Deletions cut 5 bases from V and 4 bases from J, with 14 bases between. CDR3: CSVLRDPRETQYF. The CDR3 coding sequence is TGCAGCGTTCTCCGGGACCCTCGAGAGACCCAGTACTTC. The full variable domain, rest sourced from reference TRBV29-1 and TRBJ2-5, is SAVISQKPSRDICQRGTSLTIQCQVDSQVTMMFWYRQQPGQSLTLIATANQGSEATYESGFVIDKFPISRPNLTFSTLTVSNMSPEDSSIYLCSVLRDPRETQYFGPGTRLLVL.

The V call is TRBV14, the J call TRBJ2-1; D gene uncertain. V shed 10 bases and J shed 7 bases, with 14 bases lying between them. The germline V gene has CDR1 SGHDN and CDR2 FVKESK. The CDR3 contains 12 residues. The CDR3 nucleotides are TGTGCCACATCATCTACTGGGAATGAGCAGTTCTTC. As protein: CATSSTGNEQFF.

The chain employs TRBV9 and TRBJ2-3; D ambiguous. This CDR3 comprises 15 residues. The V end lost 0 bases, the J end lost 0 bases, and 8 bases lay between the germline ends. The germline CDR1 and CDR2 sequences are SGDLS and YYNGEE. Here the CDR3 reads CASSVDLGSTDTQYF. In DNA form, the CDR3 reads TGTGCCAGCAGCGTAGACCTGGGCAGCACAGATACGCAGTATTTT.

The CDR3 DNA reads TGTGCCAGCAGCCAAGGTGTGAGCAGCTCACCCCTCCACTTT. Its translation: CASSQGVSSSPLHF. The chain recombines TRBV3-1 with TRBJ1-6; D call uncertain. The CDR3 is 14 residues long. Trimming removed 1 base at V and 10 bases at J, with 11 bases between. The germline CDR1 and CDR2 sequences are LGHDT and YNNKEL (reference sequence).

V usage is TRBV4-1 and J usage is TRBJ1-1; TRBD1 agrees at 7 bases. The germline CDR1 and CDR2 sequences are MGHRA and YSYEKL. Germline trimming cut 3 bases from V and 4 bases from J; bases unmatched to any gene: 8. The CDR3 loop spans 15 amino acids. Here the CDR3 DNA reads TGCGCCAGCAGCCAGGAGGGACAGTTCCTCACTGAAGCTTTCTTT. It specifies CASSQEGQFLTEAFF.